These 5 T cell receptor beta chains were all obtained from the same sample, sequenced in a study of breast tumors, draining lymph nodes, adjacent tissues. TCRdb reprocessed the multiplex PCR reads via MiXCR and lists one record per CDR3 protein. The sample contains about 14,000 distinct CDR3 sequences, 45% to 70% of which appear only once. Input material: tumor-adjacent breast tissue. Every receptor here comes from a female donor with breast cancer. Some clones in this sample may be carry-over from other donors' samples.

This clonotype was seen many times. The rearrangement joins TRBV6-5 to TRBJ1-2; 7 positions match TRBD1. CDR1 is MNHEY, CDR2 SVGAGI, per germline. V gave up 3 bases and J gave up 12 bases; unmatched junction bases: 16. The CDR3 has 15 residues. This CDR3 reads CASSYRSGRGQINTF. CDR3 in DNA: TGTGCCAGCAGTTATAGGTCGGGCAGGGGACAGATCAACACCTTC.

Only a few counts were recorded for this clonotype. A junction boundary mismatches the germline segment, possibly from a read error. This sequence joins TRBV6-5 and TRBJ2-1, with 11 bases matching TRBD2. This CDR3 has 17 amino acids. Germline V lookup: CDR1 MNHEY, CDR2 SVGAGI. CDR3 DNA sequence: TGTGCCAGCAGTCACTCCCCGACTAGCGGGACTATGGATGAGCAGTTCTTC. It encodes CASSHSPTSGTMDEQFF.

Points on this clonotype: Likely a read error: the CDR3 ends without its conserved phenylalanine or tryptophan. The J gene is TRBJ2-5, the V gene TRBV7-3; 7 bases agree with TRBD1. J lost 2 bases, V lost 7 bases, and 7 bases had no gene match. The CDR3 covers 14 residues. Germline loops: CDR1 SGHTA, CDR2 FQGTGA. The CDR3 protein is CASTQAGGQETQYL. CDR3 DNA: TGTGCCAGCACCCAAGCAGGGGGTCAAGAGACCCAGTACCTC.

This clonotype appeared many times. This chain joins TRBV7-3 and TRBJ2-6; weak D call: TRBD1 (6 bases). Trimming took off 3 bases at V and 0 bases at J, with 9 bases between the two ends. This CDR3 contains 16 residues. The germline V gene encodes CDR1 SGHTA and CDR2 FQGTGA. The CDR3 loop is CASSLQGNSGANVLTF. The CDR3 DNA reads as TGTGCCAGCAGCTTGCAGGGGAACTCTGGGGCCAACGTCCTGACTTTC.

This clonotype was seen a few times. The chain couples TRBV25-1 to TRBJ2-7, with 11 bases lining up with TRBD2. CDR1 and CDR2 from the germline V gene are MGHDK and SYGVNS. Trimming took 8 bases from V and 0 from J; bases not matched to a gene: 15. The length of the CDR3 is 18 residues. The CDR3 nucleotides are TGTGCCAGCTGGGGACTAGCGGACCCTCGTTCCCACTCCTACGAGCAGTACTTC. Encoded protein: CASWGLADPRSHSYEQYF.